This TCR beta chain is from a study of T cells in Graves' hyperthyroidism and ophthalmopathy (dated by TCRdb to the late 2010s). Concerning the study at large: To identify TCR V-J signatures that set the groups apart, the researchers used a discovery cohort of 100 or so patients, made up of 40 to 45 with Graves' ophthalmopathy and about 55 with stable Graves' hyperthyroidism. According to the paper, TCR Vbeta CDR3 sequencing was carried out on about 140 peripheral blood samples, which came from over 40 ophthalmopathy, under 85 hyperthyroidism and roughly 17 progressor patients. After sampling, hyperthyroidism patients received methimazole starting at 30 mg daily, and ophthalmopathy patients received high-dose intravenous methylprednisolone. The approximately 95 discovery patients were divided at random into training and test sets in a 7:3 ratio. Prospective prediction of ophthalmopathy was tested in an independent validation cohort of 18 hyperthyroidism patients and around 16 patients who later progressed to ophthalmopathy. In six Graves' hyperthyroidism patients, the study also compared T-cell repertoires from thyroid tissue with T-cell repertoires from blood. Study-wide conclusions, independent of this receptor: Most expanded thyroid clonotypes (frequency above 0.001) were also detected in blood, a finding suggesting that blood repertoires may reflect thyroid immune responses. Sample size was not statistically predetermined, and investigators were not blinded to group allocation. A 13 V-J signature model separated ophthalmopathy from stable hyperthyroidism, with about 90% sensitivity and around 84% specificity in cross-validation and 80%/75% in testing. In validation, the model predicted progression to ophthalmopathy a median of roughly 6.1 months before onset, with roughly 71% sensitivity and about 72% specificity.

The study excluded patients with uncontrolled infections, other autoimmune diseases, pregnancy or lactation. Diagnoses were based on clinical symptoms, serum thyroxine and TRAb, thyroid ultrasound and orbital computed tomography. Total RNA was extracted with Trizol reagent, and quality was checked on an Agilent 2100 Bioanalyzer. Counted from cysteine to phenylalanine, this CDR3 has 15 amino acids. Solely the CDR3 DNA is kept, with 45 bases framed from the first base. The germline V end is reduced by 4 bases and the J end by 6 bases; junction bases left unmatched: 5. According to the germline V gene, CDR1 reads MNHEY and CDR2 reads SVGAGI. The TCR beta CDR3 regions were amplified from the RNA transcripts. A first-round RT-PCR of the TCR CDR3 used the HTBI primer set with the Qiagen OneStep RT-PCR kit. Libraries were constructed in a second round of multiplex PCR, after which size selection and purification were carried out. Libraries were sequenced paired-end with 100 bp reads on an Illumina HiSeq2000. For the original study's pipeline: SOAPnuke was used to process the raw data, throwing out any read that contained adapters or uncalled bases, had a mean Phred below 15, or lacked an exact constant-primer or identifier match. COPE v1.2.5 was used to merge the high-quality paired reads, and each unique nucleotide sequence was defined as a clonotype. Clonotypes were aligned to IMGT TRBV, TRBD and TRBJ reference segments using MiTCR v1.1. Analysis was restricted to V-J combinations with a frequency above 0.0001, which covered 98% to 99.2% of repertoires. A TCS score was defined as the ratio between F50 (clonal expansion) and ExV (chaos), using BLOSUM62-based TCRdist between CDR3 peptides within each V-J. Welch's t-statistics and random forest reduced around 520 V-J features to 10 to 15, which were used in a naive Bayes classifier (R e1071). The similarity between thyroid and blood repertoires was quantified using the Morisita-Horn index. TCRdb reworked the public reads: Q25 trimming with fastp, MiXCR clone assembly, productive beta chains retained. Each CDR3 protein gets just one entry, which takes the most common genes and DNA from the rows behind it. These V and J calls derive from TCRdb rather than the authors' analysis. The sample yields 600,000 to 700,000 distinct CDR3 sequences; 45% were counted once. Together, the top ten hold approximately 6.8% of the sample.

In this sample, this clonotype turned up a few times. Its cognate antigen has yet to be identified. No much larger clonotype is one base removed from it; base qualities were not supplied. This clonotype was obtained from an adult man with Graves' disease, either hyperthyroidism or ophthalmopathy (not recorded which). Sequenced sample: peripheral blood or thyroid tissue (not recorded which). The sequence joins TRBV6-5 to TRBJ1-6; 8 bases in the middle match TRBD1. The DNA is TGTGCCAGCAGTTTCCCGGGACAGGCTAATTCACCCCTCCACTTT. This yields the protein CASSFPGQANSPLHF.